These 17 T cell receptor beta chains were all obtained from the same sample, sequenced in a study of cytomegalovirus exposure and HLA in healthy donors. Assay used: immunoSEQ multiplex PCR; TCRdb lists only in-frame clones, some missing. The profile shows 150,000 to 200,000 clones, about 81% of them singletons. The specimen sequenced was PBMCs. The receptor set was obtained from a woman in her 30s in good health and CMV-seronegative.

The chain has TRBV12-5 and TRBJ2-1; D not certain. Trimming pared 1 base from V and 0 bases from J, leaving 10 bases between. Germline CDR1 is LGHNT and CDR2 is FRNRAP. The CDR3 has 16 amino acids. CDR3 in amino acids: CASGLGLPGSYNEQFF. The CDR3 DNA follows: TGTGCTAGTGGTTTGGGTCTGCCCGGCTCCTACAATGAGCAGTTCTTC.

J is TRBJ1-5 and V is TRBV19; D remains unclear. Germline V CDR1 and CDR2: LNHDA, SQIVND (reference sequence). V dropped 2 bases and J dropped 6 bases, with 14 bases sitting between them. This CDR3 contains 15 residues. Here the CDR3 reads CASSILARSAQPQHF. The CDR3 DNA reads TGTGCCAGTAGTATACTGGCGCGGTCCGCTCAGCCCCAGCATTTT.

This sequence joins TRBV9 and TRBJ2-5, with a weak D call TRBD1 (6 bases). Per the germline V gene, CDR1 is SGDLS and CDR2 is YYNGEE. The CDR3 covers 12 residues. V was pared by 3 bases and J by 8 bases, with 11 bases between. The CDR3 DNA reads TGTGCCAGCAGCGACAACAGGGTAACCCAGTACTTC. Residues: CASSDNRVTQYF.

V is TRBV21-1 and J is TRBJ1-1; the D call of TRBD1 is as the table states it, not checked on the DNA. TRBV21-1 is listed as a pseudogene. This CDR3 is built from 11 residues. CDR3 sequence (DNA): TGTGCCAGATACAGGGTTACTGAAGCTTTCTTT. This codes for CARYRVTEAFF.

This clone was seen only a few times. The chain's CDR3 is CASRLRDRPYEQYF. In nucleotides, the CDR3 is TGTGCCAGCCGATTGCGGGACAGACCCTACGAGCAGTACTTC. This sequence joins TRBV19 and TRBJ2-7, with D perhaps matching TRBD1 (7 bases). CDR3 length equals 14 residues. Trimming shortened V by 9 bases and J by 2 bases, and 17 bases separated the two germline ends. Germline CDR1 LNHDA, CDR2 SQIVND (reference sequence). Drawing the rest from reference TRBV19 and TRBJ2-7, the complete variable domain is DGGITQSPKYLFRKEGQNVTLSCEQNLNHDAMYWYRQDPGQGLRLIYYSQIVNDFQKGDIAEGYSVSREKKESFPLTVTSAQKNPTAFYLCASRLRDRPYEQYFGPGTRLTVT.

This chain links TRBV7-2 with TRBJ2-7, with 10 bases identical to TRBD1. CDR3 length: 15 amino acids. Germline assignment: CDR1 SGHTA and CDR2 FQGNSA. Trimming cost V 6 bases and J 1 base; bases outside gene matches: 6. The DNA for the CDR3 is TGTGCCAGCAGGGGGGGGACAGGGGCATCCTACGAGCAGTACTTC. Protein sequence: CASRGGTGASYEQYF.

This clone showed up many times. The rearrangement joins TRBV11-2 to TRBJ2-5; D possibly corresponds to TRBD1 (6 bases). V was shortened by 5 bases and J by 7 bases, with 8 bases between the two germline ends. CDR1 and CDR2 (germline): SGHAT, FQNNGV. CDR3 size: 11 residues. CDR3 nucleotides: TGTGCCAGCAGCCAGGGGCCGACCCAGTACTTC. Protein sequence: CASSQGPTQYF.

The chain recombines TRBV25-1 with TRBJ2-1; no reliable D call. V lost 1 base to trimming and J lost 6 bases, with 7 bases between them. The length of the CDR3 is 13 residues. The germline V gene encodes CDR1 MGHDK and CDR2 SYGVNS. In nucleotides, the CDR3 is TGTGCCAGCAGTGAATGGTTAGCCAATGAGCAGTTCTTC. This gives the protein CASSEWLANEQFF.

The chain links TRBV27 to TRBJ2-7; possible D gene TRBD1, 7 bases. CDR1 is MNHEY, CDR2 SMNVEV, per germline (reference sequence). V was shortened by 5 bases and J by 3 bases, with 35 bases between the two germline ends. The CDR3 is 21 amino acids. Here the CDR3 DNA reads TGTGCCAGCAGTCCCAAAAGGCACAGGGGAGGAGCGGCGCTCATATGCTACGAGCAGTACTTC. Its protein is CASSPKRHRGGAALICYEQYF.

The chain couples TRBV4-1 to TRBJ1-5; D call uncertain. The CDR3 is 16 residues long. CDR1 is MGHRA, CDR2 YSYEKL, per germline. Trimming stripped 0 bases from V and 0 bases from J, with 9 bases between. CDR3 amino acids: CASSQEAGYSNQPQHF. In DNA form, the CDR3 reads TGCGCCAGCAGCCAAGAGGCAGGTTATAGCAATCAGCCCCAGCATTTT.

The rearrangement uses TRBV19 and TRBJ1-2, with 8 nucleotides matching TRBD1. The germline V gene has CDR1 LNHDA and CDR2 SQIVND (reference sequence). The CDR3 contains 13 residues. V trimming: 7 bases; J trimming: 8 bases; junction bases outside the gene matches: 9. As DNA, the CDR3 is TGTGCCAGTAACCTAGGACAGGGCGTCGGCTACACCTTC. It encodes CASNLGQGVGYTF.

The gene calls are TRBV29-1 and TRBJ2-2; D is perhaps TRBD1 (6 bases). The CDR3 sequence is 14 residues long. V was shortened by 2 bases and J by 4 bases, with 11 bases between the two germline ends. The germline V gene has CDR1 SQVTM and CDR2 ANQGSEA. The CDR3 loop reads CSVEPTGPTGELFF. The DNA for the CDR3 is TGCAGCGTTGAACCCACAGGGCCCACCGGGGAGCTGTTTTTT.

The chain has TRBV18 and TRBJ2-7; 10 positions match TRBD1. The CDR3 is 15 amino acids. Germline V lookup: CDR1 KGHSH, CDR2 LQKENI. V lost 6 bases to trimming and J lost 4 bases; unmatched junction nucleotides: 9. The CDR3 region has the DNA TGTGCCAGCTCTCAACCGGGACAGGGGATTTACGAGCAGTACTTC. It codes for CASSQPGQGIYEQYF.

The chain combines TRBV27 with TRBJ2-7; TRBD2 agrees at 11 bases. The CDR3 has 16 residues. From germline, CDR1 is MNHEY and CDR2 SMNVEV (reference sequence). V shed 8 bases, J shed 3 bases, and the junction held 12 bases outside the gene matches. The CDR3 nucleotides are TGTGCCAGCTACGATGCTAGGGGGACTAGCGGCTACGAGCAGTACTTC. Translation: CASYDARGTSGYEQYF.

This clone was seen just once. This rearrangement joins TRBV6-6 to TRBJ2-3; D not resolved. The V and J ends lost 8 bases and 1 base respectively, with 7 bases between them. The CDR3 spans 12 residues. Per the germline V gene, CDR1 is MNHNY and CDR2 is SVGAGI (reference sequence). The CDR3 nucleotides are TGTGCCAGCGGCCAGGGCACAGATACGCAGTATTTT. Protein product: CASGQGTDTQYF.

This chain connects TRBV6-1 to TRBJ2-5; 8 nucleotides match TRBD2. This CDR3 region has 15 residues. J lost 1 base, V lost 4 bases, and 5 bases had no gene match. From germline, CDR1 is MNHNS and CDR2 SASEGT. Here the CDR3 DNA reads TGTGCCAGCAGTGCAGGGACTAGAGGCCAAGAGACCCAGTACTTC. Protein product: CASSAGTRGQETQYF.

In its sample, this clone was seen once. The CDR3: CASSTYYEQYF. In nucleotides, the CDR3 is TGTGCCAGCAGTACCTACTACGAGCAGTACTTC. V gene TRBV6-6 combines with J gene TRBJ2-7; D is unresolved. The CDR3 contains 11 residues. V dropped 5 bases and J dropped 3 bases, with 5 bases sitting between them. Germline V CDR1 and CDR2: MNHNY, SVGAGI (reference sequence).